The T cell receptor beta chain described here comes from a study of spatial heterogeneity in lung cancer. V lost 4 bases and J lost 6, with 10 bases in between. The CDR3 loop spans 14 amino acids. Per germline, CDR1 SGHVS and CDR2 FQNEAQ. Time point indicated: sample taken at primary tumor resection. Frozen PBMC, nontumor lung or tumor provided whole RNA, which was sequenced unsorted. Carried by each TCR cDNA molecule was a unique molecular identifier. TCRdb called the 5' RACE reads again in MiXCR, with one record for every CDR3 protein. The sample has 14,000 or so distinct CDR3 sequences, about 4.4% seen once. This clonotype occurred a few times. Its matching antigen is unknown. This beta chain slipped into a library made for alpha chains as a stray read, so its size is not meaningful. Study observations and caveats: Tallies of expanded TCRs, which were sorted into ubiquitous and regional groups, correlated with counts of ubiquitous and regional nonsynonymous mutations, respectively. The study estimated around 7% alpha and approximately 14% beta chain coverage of tumor T cells. How many expanded intratumoral alpha and beta TCRs were present tracked the tumor mutation count, which was a count of nonsynonymous mutations.

V and J are TRBV7-8 and TRBJ1-6, with D possibly matching TRBD1 (5 bases). The sequence was obtained from a female donor with early-stage non-small cell lung cancer. The source was lung tumor tissue, collected at surgery. The CDR3 sequence is CASSSRAANSPLHF. Written as DNA, the CDR3 is TGTGCCAGCAGCTCCAGGGCGGCTAATTCACCCCTCCACTTT.